The 18 T cell receptor beta chains given below trace back to one sample, sequenced in a study of blood T cell repertoires in COVID-19. Profiling relied on immunoSEQ multiplex PCR, and the TCRdb table lists in-frame clones only, not all of them. The table has about 300,000 clones, about 90% seen once. The sequencing input was PBMCs or T cells enriched from blood (not recorded which). These receptors originate from a woman in her forties or fifties who had been exposed to COVID-19.

The V and J genes are TRBV7-9 and TRBJ1-1; 11 nucleotides align to TRBD1. V dropped 5 bases and J dropped 6; count of bases not matched to a gene: 17. This CDR3 contains 18 residues. Germline V lookup: CDR1 SEHNR, CDR2 FQNEAQ (reference sequence). Here the CDR3 reads CASSPRFRTGGLRPEAFF. The CDR3 DNA reads as TGTGCCAGCAGCCCGAGATTTAGGACAGGGGGCTTGAGGCCTGAAGCTTTCTTT.

V is TRBV18 and J is TRBJ1-1; TRBD1 aligns across 8 bases. The trim removed 0 bases at V and 3 bases at J, leaving 9 bases unmatched. The CDR3 is made up of 17 amino acids. Looked up from germline, CDR1 is KGHSH and CDR2 is LQKENI. In DNA, the CDR3 is TGTGCCAGCTCACCACCGACAGGGGAGGCATGGGACACTGAAGCTTTCTTT. Translation gives CASSPPTGEAWDTEAFF.

The chain combines TRBV27 with TRBJ2-7, with TRBD1 matching 8 bases. The CDR3 is 16 amino acids. Germline values: CDR1 MNHEY, CDR2 SMNVEV (reference sequence). The ends lost 6 bases at V and 0 bases at J; junction bases unmatched: 10. CDR3 sequence reads: CASSTLRQGSSYEQYF. As DNA, the CDR3 is TGTGCCAGCAGCACCCTGAGACAGGGGAGCTCCTACGAGCAGTACTTC.

The CDR3 bases are TGTGCCAGCAGCGGACAGTTTGTAGAGACCCAGTACTTC. Translating it yields CASSGQFVETQYF. The rearrangement links TRBV6-5 to TRBJ2-5; a weak D match, TRBD1 (6 bases). Trimming took 6 bases from V and 4 from J, leaving 12 bases between them. CDR3 length: 13 amino acids. The germline CDR1 and CDR2 sequences are MNHEY and SVGAGI.

The J gene is TRBJ2-1, the V gene TRBV5-4; 7 nucleotides agree with TRBD2. V trimming: 2 bases; J trimming: 7 bases; junction bases outside the gene matches: 9. CDR1 is SGHNT, CDR2 YYREEE, per germline (reference sequence). The CDR3 covers 15 residues. CDR3: CASSFETSSLNEQFF. The CDR3, as DNA: TGTGCCAGCAGCTTCGAGACTAGCAGCTTAAATGAGCAGTTCTTC.

The V and J genes are TRBV2 and TRBJ2-5, with 13 bases that match TRBD2. Looked up from germline, CDR1 is SNHLY and CDR2 is FYNNEI. The CDR3 contains 15 residues. V gave up 5 bases and J gave up 8 bases; unmatched junction bases: 8. The CDR3 region has the DNA TGTGCCAGCAGTCTGACTAGCGGGGGGCCCGTAACCCAGTACTTC. It codes for CASSLTSGGPVTQYF.

This chain connects TRBV27 to TRBJ1-1, with TRBD1 identical over 8 bases. Germline loops: CDR1 MNHEY, CDR2 SMNVEV (reference sequence). V dropped 7 bases and J dropped 0; count of bases not matched to a gene: 4. The CDR3 contains 14 residues. The CDR3 region has the DNA TGTGCCAGCACCCAGGGGGCCCTGAACACTGAAGCTTTCTTT. Translated, it gives CASTQGALNTEAFF.

V and J are TRBV3-1 (or the pseudogene TRBV3-2) and TRBJ2-3, with D possibly being TRBD2 (7 bases). CDR1 is LGHDT and CDR2 is YNNKEL in the germline V gene (reference sequence). This CDR3 is 15 amino acids long. The V end lost 6 bases, the J end lost 1 base, and 14 bases lay between the germline ends. CDR3 residues: CASRGLGGRTDTQYF. The CDR3, as DNA: TGTGCCAGCAGGGGTTTGGGGGGGCGCACAGATACGCAGTATTTT.

J is TRBJ2-2 and V is TRBV2; D is possibly TRBD2 (6 bases). There are 16 residues in the CDR3. Trimming took 4 bases from V and 2 from J, leaving 14 bases between them. Germline lookup yields CDR1 SNHLY and CDR2 FYNNEI. This CDR3 reads CASSAQTRANTGELFF. Here the CDR3 DNA reads TGTGCCAGCAGTGCCCAGACTAGGGCCAACACCGGGGAGCTGTTTTTT.

This rearrangement joins TRBV3-1 (or the pseudogene TRBV3-2) to TRBJ2-7; 11 positions match TRBD1. Germline V gene data show CDR1 as LGHDT and CDR2 as YNNKEL (reference sequence). J lost 5 bases, V lost 5 bases, and 5 bases had no gene match. CDR3 length: 14 amino acids. CDR3 DNA sequence: TGTGCCAGCAGCGGGACAGGGGGTGGTCACGAGCAGTACTTC. It translates to CASSGTGGGHEQYF.

The V gene is TRBV4-1, the J gene TRBJ1-4; D is perhaps TRBD1 (6 bases). The CDR3 runs to 15 residues. The V end was cut by 3 bases, the J end by 8 bases, with 16 bases between. Germline V gene data show CDR1 as MGHRA and CDR2 as YSYEKL. As DNA, the CDR3 is TGCGCCAGCAGCCATCCTGGACAGTCAGGAGAAAAACTGTTTTTT. Protein sequence: CASSHPGQSGEKLFF.

This clone was observed a handful of times. The chain links TRBV10-3 to TRBJ1-5; 8 bases map to TRBD1. Losses at the gene ends were 10 bases for V and 2 bases for J; bases not matched to a gene: 10. CDR1 is ENHRY and CDR2 is SYGVKD in the germline V gene. The CDR3 covers 15 residues. CDR3 sequence (DNA): TGTGCCAGCCGGACAGGGATCGAAGGCAATCAGCCCCAGCATTTT. This translates into CASRTGIEGNQPQHF.

The J gene is TRBJ1-4, the V gene TRBV6-5; 9 bases align to TRBD1. The CDR3 spans 14 residues. Germline assignment: CDR1 MNHEY and CDR2 SVGAGI. The trim removed 5 bases at V and 8 bases at J, leaving 6 bases unmatched. CDR3 in amino acids: CASSNRDRVEKLFF. The CDR3 DNA sequence: TGTGCCAGCAGTAACCGGGACAGGGTGGAAAAACTGTTTTTT.

This chain uses TRBV6-1 with TRBJ2-5; TRBD1 is a possible D gene (6 bases). V gave up 2 bases and J gave up 10 bases, with 26 bases separating them. This CDR3 has 17 amino acids. Germline V CDR1 and CDR2: MNHNS, SASEGT. The CDR3 loop reads CASSEFRGEATVWDQYF. The CDR3 DNA reads as TGTGCCAGCAGTGAATTCAGGGGCGAAGCAACCGTATGGGACCAGTACTTC.

The chain carries TRBV4-1 and TRBJ2-7, with 7 bases lining up with TRBD1. Germline assignment: CDR1 MGHRA and CDR2 YSYEKL. The CDR3 is 15 residues long. J was trimmed by 4 bases and V by 4 bases; bases with no gene match: 10. The CDR3 spells CASSLMTGTVYEQYF. As DNA, the CDR3 is TGCGCCAGCAGCCTGATGACCGGGACAGTATACGAGCAGTACTTC.

The chain joins TRBV30 to TRBJ1-5, with D tentatively TRBD1 (5 bases). This CDR3 is built from 14 residues. CDR1 is GTSNPN and CDR2 is SVGIG in the germline V gene (reference sequence). V was trimmed by 0 bases and J by 1 base, leaving 7 bases between them. As DNA, the CDR3 is TGTGCCTGGAGTGTTCGGGGGAGCAATCAGCCCCAGCATTTT. It specifies CAWSVRGSNQPQHF.

The chain has TRBV13 and TRBJ1-4, with TRBD1 matching 7 bases. Germline assignment: CDR1 PRHDT and CDR2 FYEKMQ (reference sequence). Trimming removed 3 bases from V and 7 bases from J; junction bases left unmatched: 5. This CDR3 is 14 amino acids long. The chain's CDR3 is CASSFTGVVEKLFF. The CDR3 DNA reads as TGTGCCAGCAGCTTCACAGGGGTGGTTGAAAAACTGTTTTTT.

This chain uses TRBV28 with TRBJ1-4; perhaps TRBD1 as D (5 bases). V lost 5 bases to trimming and J lost 4 bases, with 8 bases between them. This CDR3 is 13 amino acids long. Germline CDR1 MDHEN, CDR2 SYDVKM. CDR3 nucleotides: TGTGCCAGCAGTCTCGGGGGTAATGAAAAACTGTTTTTT. As protein: CASSLGGNEKLFF.